The sample holds one count of the clone carrying this T cell receptor beta chain. Its antigen is undetermined. At one boundary the junction diverges from the germline segment, which might be a read error. The sample contains more than one DNA sequence encoding this CDR3. This CDR3 region has 11 residues. Germline CDR1 and CDR2: MNHEY and SVGAGI. This table comes from immunoSEQ multiplex PCR, and its TCRdb copy is limited to in-frame clones, with some not included. The table includes some 94,000 clones, about 85% detected once. The entry originates in a study of T cell responses to AZD1222 COVID-19 vaccine. Notes on the study in general: Breadth and depth of Spike-specific TCRs rose after two AZD1222 doses. Regions 160-218 and 743-854 held dominance among vaccine-associated CD4 TCRs, which spanned spike.

This clonotype was obtained from an adult in good health. Sequenced here: peripheral blood, sampled on day 0 of AZD1222 vaccination. The gene calls are TRBV6-5 and TRBJ1-3; maybe TRBD1 (5 bases). CDR3 bases: TGTGCCAGCAGCCAGGGAAACACTATATATTTT. This translates into CASSQGNTIYF.